This T cell receptor beta chain was recorded in a study of T cells in Graves' hyperthyroidism and ophthalmopathy. Study conclusions and caveats: Blood also contained most expanded thyroid clonotypes above 0.001.

Germline lookup yields CDR1 GTSNPN and CDR2 SVGIG (reference sequence). The CDR3 spans 17 residues. V lost 0 bases to trimming and J lost 2 bases; unmatched junction nucleotides: 12. With duration under 3 months, ophthalmopathy was active: Clinical Activity Score at least 3, NOSPECS at least 4. Lactation, pregnancy, other autoimmune disease or uncontrolled infection led to exclusion of patients. Amplification of TCR beta CDR3 regions used RNA as the template. The TCR CDR3 first-round RT-PCR relied on the HTBI primer set. TCRdb re-analysed the multiplex PCR reads in MiXCR, keeping a single row per CDR3 protein. The table has a few hundred thousand distinct CDR3 sequences, about a sixth seen once. This clonotype was detected only a few times. Its antigen is not known.

Sequenced: blood. V gene TRBV30 combines with J gene TRBJ2-7; 8 bases line up with TRBD2. The sequence derives from a woman in her thirties or forties with Graves' ophthalmopathy. The CDR3 nucleotides are TGTGCCTGGAGTGTAAGAGCACTAGCGGACATAACCTACGAGCAGTACTTC. As protein: CAWSVRALADITYEQYF.